The 19 T cell receptor beta chains given below trace back to one sample, sequenced in a study of cytomegalovirus exposure and HLA in healthy donors. PCR used 60 Vbeta primers and 13 Jbeta primers. Produced via immunoSEQ multiplex PCR; TCRdb's table is partial and in-frame only. The table includes approximately 160,000 clones, 68% detected once. The sample consisted of PBMCs. The origin of the receptors is a woman aged 18-29 years in good health and CMV-seropositive.

V gene TRBV5-1 combines with J gene TRBJ2-5; TRBD2 agrees at 8 bases. The trim removed 4 bases at V and 2 bases at J, leaving 4 bases unmatched. The CDR3 is 14 amino acids. Germline assignment: CDR1 SGHRS and CDR2 YFSETQ. For the CDR3, the DNA is TGCGCCAGCAGCCACTCGGGAGGGCAAGAGACCCAGTACTTC. Its translation is CASSHSGGQETQYF.

The rearrangement joins TRBV4-2 to TRBJ2-6; D may be TRBD1 (5 bases). CDR3 length: 21 residues. Germline assignment: CDR1 LGHNA and CDR2 YNFKEQ. Trimming pared 4 bases from V and 1 base from J, leaving 26 bases between. CDR3 in amino acids: CASSPTVRQPLFSSGANVLTF. The CDR3, as DNA: TGTGCCAGCAGCCCGACCGTCAGACAGCCGTTGTTTAGTTCTGGGGCCAACGTCCTGACTTTC.

J is TRBJ2-5 and V is TRBV6-5; 10 nucleotides agree with TRBD2. V lost 5 bases to trimming and J lost 5 bases; unmatched junction nucleotides: 5. Germline V gene lookup returns CDR1 MNHEY and CDR2 SVGAGI. The CDR3 sequence is 14 residues long. The CDR3 DNA reads TGTGCCAGCAGTGGGCTAGCGGGGGATGAGACCCAGTACTTC. Translating it yields CASSGLAGDETQYF.

The gene calls are TRBV2 and TRBJ1-4; the match to TRBD1 covers 7 bases. The CDR3 is made up of 14 amino acids. The V gene end was trimmed by 8 bases and the J gene end by 2 bases; junction bases not matched to a gene: 5. Germline V gene sequence: CDR1 SNHLY, CDR2 FYNNEI. This CDR3 is CASEQGSTNEKLFF. CDR3 DNA: TGTGCCAGCGAACAGGGGTCGACTAATGAAAAACTGTTTTTT.

The rearrangement uses TRBV5-4 and TRBJ2-7; TRBD2 is a possible D gene (5 bases). Between the trimmed V and J ends, which lost 3 bases and 0 bases, there was a span of 10 bases. The CDR3 is 14 amino acids. Germline loops: CDR1 SGHNT, CDR2 YYREEE (reference sequence). CDR3 protein: CASSSADSSYEQYF. The CDR3 nucleotides are TGTGCCAGCAGCTCCGCGGACTCCTCCTACGAGCAGTACTTC.

The chain is built from TRBV13 and TRBJ2-7, with 9 bases that match TRBD1. The CDR3 is 14 residues long. The germline V gene has CDR1 PRHDT and CDR2 FYEKMQ (reference sequence). After removal of 5 bases from V and 3 bases from J, the junction contained 5 bases not matched to a gene. This chain's CDR3 is CASSPGTGIYEQYF. The CDR3 DNA reads TGTGCCAGCAGCCCCGGGACAGGGATCTACGAGCAGTACTTC. The complete variable domain, with remaining parts taken from reference TRBV13 and TRBJ2-7, reads AAGVIQSPRHLIKEKRETATLKCYPIPRHDTVYWYQQGPGQDPQFLISFYEKMQSDKGSIPDRFSAQQFSDYHSELNMSSLELGDSALYFCASSPGTGIYEQYFGPGTRLTVT.

The rearrangement links TRBV19 to TRBJ2-2; TRBD2 agrees at 13 bases. The CDR3 loop spans 18 amino acids. CDR1 LNHDA and CDR2 SQIVND come from the germline V gene (reference sequence). V lost 3 bases to trimming and J lost 5 bases; unmatched junction nucleotides: 9. CDR3 DNA sequence: TGTGCCAGTAGTATCCCCATACCGGGACTAGCGGGAACCGGGGAGCTGTTTTTT. Translation gives CASSIPIPGLAGTGELFF.

The V call is TRBV6-5, the J call TRBJ1-2, with TRBD1 identical over 8 bases. The V gene's germline CDR1 is MNHEY and CDR2 SVGAGI. The V gene end was trimmed by 4 bases and the J gene end by 7 bases; junction bases not matched to a gene: 11. There are 15 residues in the CDR3. The CDR3 bases are TGTGCCAGCAGTTTTCAAACTCAGGGGGCGCGTGGCTACACCTTC. Its protein is CASSFQTQGARGYTF.

The chain has TRBV10-3 and TRBJ2-3, with 7 bases identical to TRBD1. Trimming cost V 2 bases and J 5 bases; bases outside gene matches: 4. Germline CDR1 is ENHRY and CDR2 is SYGVKD. This CDR3 is built from 14 residues. The DNA for the CDR3 is TGTGCCATCAGTGAGGACAGGGTCAAAGATACGCAGTATTTT. Its translation: CAISEDRVKDTQYF.

This clone was found a few times. The chain employs TRBV6-1 and TRBJ2-5; D possibly corresponds to TRBD1 (5 bases). Germline CDR1 reads MNHNS; CDR2 reads SASEGT. This CDR3 contains 15 residues. V was pared by 1 base and J by 2 bases, with 11 bases between. For the CDR3, the DNA is TGTGCCAGCAGTGAAGGGTGGGGCCTTCAAGAGACCCAGTACTTC. Translated, it gives CASSEGWGLQETQYF.

This rearrangement joins TRBV28 to TRBJ2-7; 7 bases are a match to TRBD2. The CDR3 has 19 amino acids. Unmatched junction bases numbered 24, after V lost 5 bases and J lost 5 bases. CDR1 MDHEN and CDR2 SYDVKM come from the germline V gene. CDR3 sequence (DNA): TGTGCCAGCAGTCTATCCCCGGCCTGGGGAAAGGGAGGGTTGAACGAGCAGTACTTC. Residues: CASSLSPAWGKGGLNEQYF.

V is TRBV23-1 and J is TRBJ1-5; 8 bases map to TRBD1. TRBV23-1 is assigned to the ORF class and has an uncertain function. J gave up 7 bases and V 4 bases, and 18 bases lay outside the gene matches. The CDR3 sequence is 18 residues long. CDR3: CASSRFPPGDRTRQPQHF. The CDR3 DNA reads TGCGCCAGCAGTCGCTTTCCTCCGGGGGACAGGACTAGGCAGCCCCAGCATTTT.

The genes are TRBV4-2 and TRBJ2-7; 9 nucleotides match TRBD2. The CDR3 totals 17 residues. Germline-derived CDR1 and CDR2 are LGHNA and YNFKEQ. J lost 2 bases, V lost 1 base, and 9 bases had no gene match. The CDR3 DNA reads TGTGCCAGCAGCCAAGGGGGGAGCGGGGGGTCACCCTACGAGCAGTACTTC. This translates into CASSQGGSGGSPYEQYF.

This sequence joins TRBV5-6 and TRBJ2-3, with 7 positions matching TRBD1. V was pared by 5 bases and J by 2 bases, with 17 bases of the junction left unmatched. The CDR3 sequence is 18 residues long. Germline V CDR1 and CDR2: SGHDT, YYEEEE. The CDR3 DNA sequence: TGTGCCAGCAGGCCTCCCGTGGGACAGAGTCCTTTCACAGATACGCAGTATTTT. Its translation: CASRPPVGQSPFTDTQYF. The whole variable domain, filled in from reference TRBV5-6 and TRBJ2-3, reads DAGVTQSPTHLIKTRGQQVTLRCSPKSGHDTVSWYQQALGQGPQFIFQYYEEEERQRGNFPDRFSGHQFPNYSSELNVNALLLGDSALYLCASRPPVGQSPFTDTQYFGPGTRLTVL.

The chain has TRBV7-8 and TRBJ2-3, with D possibly TRBD1 on 6 matching bases. Per germline, CDR1 SGHVS and CDR2 FQNEAQ. The V end was cut by 1 base, the J end by 6 bases, with 20 bases between. The CDR3 is made up of 17 amino acids. CDR3 nucleotide sequence: TGTGCCAGCAGCTTAGAACGTTCGACAGGCCTGATGGATACGCAGTATTTT. Protein sequence: CASSLERSTGLMDTQYF.

The CDR3 region is CASITQGLLGEKLFF. CDR3 nucleotides: TGTGCCAGCATCACACAGGGTCTCCTAGGAGAAAAACTGTTTTTT. V and J are TRBV2 and TRBJ1-4; maybe TRBD1 (6 bases). V lost 7 bases, J lost 8 bases, and 20 bases lay in between. Looked up from germline, CDR1 is SNHLY and CDR2 is FYNNEI. The CDR3 is 15 amino acids.

In DNA, the CDR3 is TGTGCCAGCAGCGTAGCCCCACAGACCTCTGAAGCTTTCTTT. Protein product: CASSVAPQTSEAFF. V is TRBV9 and J is TRBJ1-1; no firm D call. This CDR3 contains 14 residues. The germline V gene has CDR1 SGDLS and CDR2 YYNGEE. Trimming took 0 bases from V and 6 from J, leaving 12 bases between them.

The gene calls are TRBV15 and TRBJ2-5; possible D gene TRBD1, 5 bases. The end of the DNA is better explained by TRBJ2-7, so the J call may be wrong. This CDR3 is built from 18 residues. The germline gives CDR1 LNHNV, CDR2 YYDKDF (reference sequence). CDR3 region: CATSRDPPGRRSSYEQYF. Written as DNA, the CDR3 is TGTGCCACCAGCAGAGACCCCCCAGGGCGTAGGAGCTCCTACGAGCAGTACTTC.

The chain carries TRBV30 and TRBJ2-3; D remains ambiguous. V was shortened by 7 bases and J by 10 bases, with 21 bases between the two germline ends. The CDR3 spans 13 residues. Germline CDR1 is GTSNPN and CDR2 is SVGIG (reference sequence). The CDR3 protein is CASKPRARIAQYF. In DNA form, the CDR3 reads TGTGCCTCTAAACCGCGAGCCCGAATAGCGCAGTATTTT.